Below are 24 T cell receptor beta chains sequenced from a single sample in a study of blood T cell repertoires in COVID-19 (dated by TCRdb to the early 2020s). The method was the immunoSEQ multiplex PCR assay. What TCRdb holds here is the immuneACCESS table cut down to in-frame rearrangements. Part of the clones is not present; checked against another copy, under half of the missing clones reflect an unresolved V gene, and the others are unexplained. The sample table holds around 200,000 clones, of which about 91% were seen once. In total, the top ten clones hold 0.7% to 0.9% of the sample. Sequenced sample: PBMCs or T cells enriched from blood (not recorded which). The receptors were gathered from a woman younger than 30 who had recovered from COVID-19.

The chain joins TRBV4-2 to TRBJ2-1; TRBD2 agrees at 11 bases. Germline CDR1 reads LGHNA; CDR2 reads YNFKEQ. V lost 5 bases, J lost 8 bases, and 14 bases stayed unmatched. The length of the CDR3 is 17 residues. The CDR3 DNA reads TGTGCCAGCAGCTCAGGGGCCCTAGCGGGAGGCAAAGATGAGCAGTTCTTC. This gives the protein CASSSGALAGGKDEQFF.

V usage is TRBV24-1 and J usage is TRBJ2-3; TRBD1 agrees at 12 bases. The V gene end was trimmed by 5 bases and the J gene end by 4 bases; junction bases not matched to a gene: 18. CDR1 is KGHDR, CDR2 SFDVKD, per germline. The CDR3 has 20 amino acids. In nucleotides, the CDR3 is TGTGCCACCAGTGTAGAATGGGACAGGGGGCGCCTAGAGGGGGCAGATACGCAGTATTTT. This codes for CATSVEWDRGRLEGADTQYF.

This clone was seen just once. The chain carries TRBV11-2 and TRBJ2-7, with D possibly matching TRBD1 (5 bases). V dropped 4 bases and J dropped 6 bases, with 16 bases sitting between them. This CDR3 region has 14 residues. Germline V gene sequence: CDR1 SGHAT, CDR2 FQNNGV. CDR3 loop: CASSSDATGGEQYF. CDR3 coding DNA: TGTGCCAGCAGCTCGGACGCTACAGGTGGCGAGCAGTACTTC.

This chain connects TRBV7-2 to TRBJ2-7, with 13 nucleotides matching TRBD2. The CDR3 has 15 amino acids. The V and J ends lost 5 bases and 2 bases, in that order; junction bases with no gene match: 3. CDR1 is SGHTA, CDR2 FQGNSA, per germline. This chain's CDR3 is CASSVLAGGAYEQYF. The CDR3 DNA follows: TGTGCCAGCAGCGTACTAGCGGGAGGGGCCTACGAGCAGTACTTC.

V is TRBV13 and J is TRBJ2-7, with TRBD1 matching over 10 bases. This CDR3 spans 14 amino acids. Losses at the gene ends were 5 bases for V and 6 bases for J; bases not matched to a gene: 7. In germline, CDR1 is PRHDT, CDR2 FYEKMQ (reference sequence). This chain's CDR3 is CASSVDRGLGEQYF. DNA for the CDR3: TGTGCCAGCAGCGTAGACAGGGGGCTTGGCGAGCAGTACTTC. Full variable domain (remainder filled in from reference TRBV13 and TRBJ2-7): AAGVIQSPRHLIKEKRETATLKCYPIPRHDTVYWYQQGPGQDPQFLISFYEKMQSDKGSIPDRFSAQQFSDYHSELNMSSLELGDSALYFCASSVDRGLGEQYFGPGTRLTVT.

There are a few counts of this clone. The chain employs TRBV30 and TRBJ2-1; 7 nucleotides align to TRBD2. The V gene's germline CDR1 is GTSNPN and CDR2 SVGIG (reference sequence). The V and J ends lost 5 bases and 2 bases, in that order; junction bases with no gene match: 9. This CDR3 region has 15 residues. The CDR3 protein is CAWQKTSEAYNEQFF. Here the CDR3 DNA reads TGTGCCTGGCAAAAAACTAGCGAGGCCTACAATGAGCAGTTCTTC.

This chain uses TRBV14 with TRBJ1-6; a possible D gene is TRBD1 (6 bases). Germline V gene lookup returns CDR1 SGHDN and CDR2 FVKESK. Trimming stripped 8 bases from V and 5 bases from J, with 13 bases between. The CDR3 is made up of 14 amino acids. Here the CDR3 DNA reads TGTGCCAGCGGGCACGGACAGAATAATTCACCCCTCCACTTT. It encodes CASGHGQNNSPLHF.

The chain uses TRBV9 and TRBJ1-3; TRBD1 is a possible D gene (5 bases). The germline V gene has CDR1 SGDLS and CDR2 YYNGEE. CDR3 length: 13 amino acids. Trimming left V 7 bases short and J 0 bases short, with 8 bases between. The CDR3 bases are TGTGCCAGCTCAGGGATCTCTGGAAACACCATATATTTT. Translated: CASSGISGNTIYF.

This clone has only one observation. The V gene is TRBV18, the J gene TRBJ1-4, with 7 bases aligning to TRBD1. This CDR3 has 16 residues. The germline V gene encodes CDR1 KGHSH and CDR2 LQKENI. Losses at the gene ends were 3 bases for V and 4 bases for J; bases not matched to a gene: 8. The CDR3 sequence is CASSPSTTGINEKLFF. CDR3 in DNA: TGTGCCAGCTCACCGTCGACGACAGGGATTAATGAAAAACTGTTTTTT. Together with reference TRBV18 and TRBJ1-4, the CDR3 gives the full variable domain: NAGVMQNPRHLVRRRGQEARLRCSPMKGHSHVYWYRQLPEEGLKFMVYLQKENIIDESGMPKERFSAEFPKEGPSILRIQQVVRGDSAAYFCASSPSTTGINEKLFFGSGTQLSVL.

In its sample, this clone was seen once. Written as DNA, the CDR3 is TGTGCCAGCAGCCAAGGGCGGTTTGGACTAGCGGGAGAAGGCACAGATACGCAGTATTTT. This sequence encodes CASSQGRFGLAGEGTDTQYF. The chain is built from TRBV4-2 and TRBJ2-3, with TRBD2 matching 13 bases. Germline V gives CDR1 LGHNA, CDR2 YNFKEQ. CDR3 size: 20 residues. V was clipped by 1 base and J by 1 base; unmatched bases: 11.

J is TRBJ1-5 and V is TRBV7-2; D perhaps matches TRBD1 (5 bases). CDR1 is SGHTA, CDR2 FQGNSA, per germline. The CDR3 has 16 residues. The V gene lost 0 bases and the J gene lost 2 bases, with 11 bases spanning the gap. CDR3 bases: TGTGCCAGCAGCTTAGCCGGGGGGACGGGCAATCAGCCCCAGCATTTT. Translation: CASSLAGGTGNQPQHF. The full variable domain, completed using reference TRBV7-2 and TRBJ1-5, is GAGVSQSPSNKVTEKGKDVELRCDPISGHTALYWYRQSLGQGLEFLIYFQGNSAPDKSGLPSDRFSAERTGGSVSTLTIQRTQQEDSAVYLCASSLAGGTGNQPQHFGDGTRLSIL.

V is TRBV4-2 and J is TRBJ1-4; D is uncertain. Trimming pared 1 base from V and 4 bases from J, leaving 7 bases between. This CDR3 has 14 residues. Germline assignment: CDR1 LGHNA and CDR2 YNFKEQ. Here the CDR3 reads CASSQGGLNEKLFF. CDR3 nucleotides: TGTGCCAGCAGCCAAGGAGGTCTTAATGAAAAACTGTTTTTT.

In DNA form, the CDR3 reads TGCGCCAGCAGCTCGGGGGAGGGAAACACCATATATTTT. Translation gives CASSSGEGNTIYF. The V and J genes are TRBV5-1 and TRBJ1-3, with D perhaps matching TRBD1 (5 bases). This CDR3 spans 13 amino acids. V lost 3 bases and J lost 4, with 8 bases in between. Germline CDR1 and CDR2: SGHRS and YFSETQ.

This clone was detected only once. The chain is built from TRBV5-1 and TRBJ2-1; 10 bases map to TRBD2. The CDR3 has 16 amino acids. V shed 4 bases, J shed 6 bases, and the junction held 10 bases outside the gene matches. From germline, CDR1 is SGHRS and CDR2 YFSETQ. The CDR3 region has the DNA TGCGCCAGCAGCACCGGTAGCGGGAGGCCTCCCAATGAGCAGTTCTTC. This codes for CASSTGSGRPPNEQFF.

The rearrangement uses TRBV3-1 (or the pseudogene TRBV3-2) and TRBJ2-3, with no clear D. This CDR3 is 17 amino acids long. V was shortened by 2 bases and J by 0 bases, with 15 bases between the two germline ends. Germline CDR1 LGHDT, CDR2 YNNKEL (reference sequence). Here the CDR3 reads CASSQYISSFSTDTQYF. The DNA for the CDR3 is TGTGCCAGCAGCCAATACATCTCATCTTTTAGCACAGATACGCAGTATTTT.

This chain joins TRBV3-1 (or the pseudogene TRBV3-2) and TRBJ2-1, with a weak D call TRBD1 (6 bases). This CDR3 has 15 amino acids. Germline-derived CDR1 and CDR2 are LGHDT and YNNKEL (reference sequence). V gave up 6 bases and J gave up 0 bases, with 12 bases separating them. The CDR3 region is CASRQTGSSYNEQFF. CDR3 sequence (DNA): TGTGCCAGCAGGCAAACAGGGTCCTCCTACAATGAGCAGTTCTTC.

The genes are TRBV5-1 and TRBJ2-7, with TRBD2 matching over 10 bases. The CDR3 has 16 amino acids. J was trimmed by 0 bases and V by 6 bases; bases with no gene match: 9. Germline loops: CDR1 SGHRS, CDR2 YFSETQ. CDR3 DNA sequence: TGCGCCAGCAACCGAGGACTAGCGGAGAGCTCCTACGAGCAGTACTTC. Its translation: CASNRGLAESSYEQYF.

The chain employs TRBV10-2 and TRBJ1-5; maybe TRBD1 (5 bases). The germline V gene has CDR1 WSHSY and CDR2 SAAADI. The V end was cut by 2 bases, the J end by 6 bases, with 11 bases between. The CDR3 totals 14 residues. The DNA of the CDR3 is TGCGCCAGCAGTGAGGAGGTTAGGGGTCAGCCCCAGCATTTT. Its translation: CASSEEVRGQPQHF.

This rearrangement joins TRBV4-1 to TRBJ2-1; D perhaps matches TRBD2 (6 bases). Trimming pared 5 bases from V and 1 base from J, leaving 18 bases between. The CDR3 sequence is 17 residues long. Germline assignment: CDR1 MGHRA and CDR2 YSYEKL. The CDR3 nucleotides are TGCGCCAGCAGCTGGCCACGACTAGTTAGGTCCTACAATGAGCAGTTCTTC. It yields the protein CASSWPRLVRSYNEQFF.

This rearrangement joins TRBV9 to TRBJ2-1; 14 nucleotides line up with TRBD2. The CDR3 consists of 15 residues. Germline V gives CDR1 SGDLS, CDR2 YYNGEE. Trimming took 3 bases from V and 8 from J; bases not matched to a gene: 4. In DNA form, the CDR3 reads TGTGCCAGCAGCGCACGACTAGCGGGAGGGGATGAGCAGTTCTTC. The encoded protein is CASSARLAGGDEQFF.

The chain recombines TRBV28 with TRBJ1-5; 9 positions agree with TRBD1. Losses at the gene ends were 3 bases for V and 3 bases for J; bases not matched to a gene: 3. Per germline, CDR1 MDHEN and CDR2 SYDVKM. The CDR3 totals 15 residues. The CDR3 protein is CASSFRDRANQPQHF. For the CDR3, the DNA is TGTGCCAGCAGTTTCCGGGACAGGGCCAATCAGCCCCAGCATTTT.

The chain is built from TRBV5-5 and TRBJ2-7, with D uncertain. The V and J ends lost 1 base and 0 bases respectively, with 5 bases between them. Germline V gene lookup returns CDR1 SGHKS and CDR2 YYEKEE (reference sequence). The CDR3 is 13 residues long. CDR3 amino acids: CASSLHPSYEQYF. CDR3 nucleotides: TGTGCCAGCAGCTTGCATCCCTCCTACGAGCAGTACTTC.

The chain joins TRBV18 to TRBJ1-1; D uncertain. Trimming took 6 bases from V and 1 from J, leaving 9 bases between them. CDR1 and CDR2 (germline): KGHSH, LQKENI. The CDR3 consists of 13 residues. CDR3 nucleotide sequence: TGTGCCAGCTCCCCGCAGGAGAACACTGAAGCTTTCTTT. As protein: CASSPQENTEAFF.

This sequence joins TRBV7-2 and TRBJ2-7; 7 positions match TRBD1. Germline CDR1 and CDR2: SGHTA and FQGNSA. Trimming cost V 5 bases and J 0 bases; bases outside gene matches: 10. The CDR3 has 16 residues. In DNA, the CDR3 is TGTGCCAGCAGCCGTAATTCCGGGACAGCCTCCTACGAGCAGTACTTC. It codes for CASSRNSGTASYEQYF.